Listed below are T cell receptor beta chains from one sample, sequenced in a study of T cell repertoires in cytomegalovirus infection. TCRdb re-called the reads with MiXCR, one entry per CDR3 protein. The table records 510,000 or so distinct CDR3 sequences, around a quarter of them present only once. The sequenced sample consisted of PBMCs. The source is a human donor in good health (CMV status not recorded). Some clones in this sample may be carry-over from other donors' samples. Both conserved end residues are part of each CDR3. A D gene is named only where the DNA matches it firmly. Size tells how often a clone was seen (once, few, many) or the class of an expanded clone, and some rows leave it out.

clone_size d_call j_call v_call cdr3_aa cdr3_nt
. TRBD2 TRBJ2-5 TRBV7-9 CASSFLAGGPVETQYF TGTGCCAGCAGCTTCTTAGCGGGAGGGCCTGTGGAGACCCAGTACTTC
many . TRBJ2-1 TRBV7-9 CASSLGRNSYNEQFF TGTGCCAGCAGCTTAGGTAGGAACTCCTACAATGAGCAGTTCTTC
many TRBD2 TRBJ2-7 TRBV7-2 CASSDSGRSGAYEQYF TGTGCCAGCAGCGATAGCGGGAGATCGGGGGCCTACGAGCAGTACTTC
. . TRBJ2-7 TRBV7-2 CASSHGPSYEQYF TGTGCCAGCAGCCACGGTCCCTCCTACGAGCAGTACTTC
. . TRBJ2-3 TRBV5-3 CASSFLKSGRKGTDTQYF TGTGCCAGCAGCTTTTTGAAGAGTGGGAGAAAGGGCACAGATACGCAGTATTTT
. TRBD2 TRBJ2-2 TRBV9 CASSVAESGRAANTGELFF TGTGCCAGCAGCGTAGCTGAGAGCGGGAGGGCGGCGAACACCGGGGAGCTGTTTTTT
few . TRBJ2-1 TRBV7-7 CASSLTTPLGDEQFF TGTGCTAGCAGCTTAACCACCCCTCTTGGGGATGAGCAGTTCTTC
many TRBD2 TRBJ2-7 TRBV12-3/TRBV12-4 CASSSREGIEQYF TGTGCCAGCAGTTCCCGGGAGGGTATCGAGCAGTACTTC
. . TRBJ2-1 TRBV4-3 CASSQDRGPYNEQFF TGCGCCAGCAGCCAAGATCGAGGGCCCTACAATGAGCAGTTCTTC
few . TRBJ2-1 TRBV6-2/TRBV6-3 CASSYPQDSMLSYNEQFF TGTGCCAGCAGTTACCCTCAAGACAGCATGCTATCCTACAATGAGCAGTTCTTC
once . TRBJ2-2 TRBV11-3 CASRLTSGSYTGELFF TGTGCCAGCAGGCTTACAAGCGGGTCTTACACCGGGGAGCTGTTTTTT
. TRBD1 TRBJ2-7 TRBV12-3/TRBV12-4 CASSHHLGGTGRYEQYF TGTGCCAGCAGTCACCACTTAGGAGGGACAGGCCGCTACGAGCAGTACTTC
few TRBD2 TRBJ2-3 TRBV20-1 CSARDFRTSGGSDTQYF TGCAGTGCTAGAGATTTCCGGACTAGCGGAGGTTCAGATACGCAGTATTTT
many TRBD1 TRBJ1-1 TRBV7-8 CASSLSGTGMEAFF TGTGCCAGCAGCTTATCGGGGACAGGGATGGAAGCTTTCTTT
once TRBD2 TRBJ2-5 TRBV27 CASRAGRWLQETQYF TGTGCCAGCAGAGCGGGACGGTGGCTCCAAGAGACCCAGTACTTC
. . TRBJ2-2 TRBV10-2 CASRIRASGELFF TGCGCCAGCAGAATAAGAGCTTCCGGGGAGCTGTTTTTT
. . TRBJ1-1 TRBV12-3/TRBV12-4 CASSLQANTKAFF TGTGCCAGCAGTTTACAAGCAAACACTAAAGCTTTCTTT
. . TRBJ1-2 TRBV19 CASNRGGPTNYGYTF TGTGCCAGTAATCGCGGGGGGCCAACTAACTATGGCTACACCTTC
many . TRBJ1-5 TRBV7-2 CASSHKGGGGQPQHF TGTGCCAGCAGCCATAAGGGAGGAGGTGGTCAGCCCCAGCATTTT
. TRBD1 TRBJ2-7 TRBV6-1 CASSNIGQGSSYEQYF TGTGCCAGCAGCAATATCGGACAGGGCAGCTCCTACGAGCAGTACTTC
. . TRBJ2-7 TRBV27 CASSWGPEVDEQYF TGTGCCAGCAGTTGGGGACCGGAGGTCGACGAGCAGTACTTC
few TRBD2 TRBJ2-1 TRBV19 CASSVTGTSRITEQFF TGTGCCAGTAGTGTAACCGGGACTAGTCGGATTACGGAGCAGTTCTTC
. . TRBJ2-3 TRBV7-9 CASSTSGLRGTQYF TGTGCCAGCAGCACCTCGGGTCTAAGGGGTACGCAGTATTTT
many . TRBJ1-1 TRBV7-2 CASSLAGENTEAFF TGTGCCAGCAGCTTAGCGGGGGAGAACACTGAAGCTTTCTTT
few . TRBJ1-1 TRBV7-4 CASSLALQDNTEAFF TGTGCCAGCAGCTTAGCGTTACAGGACAACACTGAAGCTTTCTTT
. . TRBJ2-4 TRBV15 CATSSGSYIQYF TGTGCCACCAGCTCAGGGTCGTACATTCAGTACTTC
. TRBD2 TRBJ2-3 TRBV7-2 CASSSQAGGDTQYF TGTGCCAGCAGCTCGCAGGCGGGGGGGGATACGCAGTATTTT
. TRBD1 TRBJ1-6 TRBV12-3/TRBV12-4 CASSRATYFLDRESWSPLHF TGTGCCAGCAGCCGAGCAACTTATTTTTTGGACAGGGAAAGTTGGTCACCCCTCCACTTT
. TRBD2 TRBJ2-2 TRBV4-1 CASSQGAGRVYGELFF TGCGCCAGCAGCCAAGGGGCCGGGAGGGTCTACGGGGAGCTGTTTTTT
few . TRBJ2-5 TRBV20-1 CSARPAGQETQYF TGCAGTGCTAGGCCGGCAGGGCAAGAGACCCAGTACTTC
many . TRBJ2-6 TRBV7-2 CASSPKSLSGANVLTF TGTGCCAGCAGCCCCAAGTCCCTATCTGGGGCCAACGTCCTGACTTTC
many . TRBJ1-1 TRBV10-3 CAISADRDNTEAFF TGTGCCATCAGTGCGGACCGGGACAACACTGAAGCTTTCTTT
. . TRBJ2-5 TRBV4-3 CASSQDNAPWWTQYF TGCGCCAGCAGCCAAGATAACGCACCATGGTGGACCCAGTACTTC
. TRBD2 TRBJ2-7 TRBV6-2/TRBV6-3 CASSRELAGGGYEQYF TGTGCCAGCAGCCGGGAACTAGCGGGAGGAGGCTACGAGCAGTACTTC
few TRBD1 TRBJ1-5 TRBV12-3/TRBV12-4 CASTTTGARQPQHF TGTGCCAGCACCACGACAGGGGCTAGGCAGCCCCAGCATTTT
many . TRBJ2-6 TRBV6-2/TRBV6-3 CASSPGGVGSGANVLTF TGTGCCAGCAGTCCCGGAGGGGTCGGCTCTGGGGCCAACGTCCTGACTTTC
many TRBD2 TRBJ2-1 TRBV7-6 CASSLTRSGRGSSYNEQFF TGTGCCAGCAGCTTAACGCGGTCAGGGCGGGGGAGCTCCTACAATGAGCAGTTCTTC
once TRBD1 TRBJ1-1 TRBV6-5 CASSYDAGTANTEAFF TGTGCCAGCAGTTATGACGCCGGGACAGCCAACACTGAAGCTTTCTTT
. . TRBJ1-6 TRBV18 CASSPLGKSSYNSPLHF TGTGCCAGCTCGCCTTTGGGGAAAAGCTCCTATAATTCACCCCTCCACTTT